This T cell receptor (beta chain) was recovered during a study of shared clonotypes between healthy human individuals. This table comes from immunoSEQ multiplex PCR, and its TCRdb copy is limited to in-frame clones, with some not included. The sample consists of about 490,000 clones, 75% to 85% of them appearing once. The CDR3 sequence is 16 residues long. Per germline, CDR1 SNHLY and CDR2 FYNNEI. V lost 1 base and J 0 bases, leaving 10 bases between the germline ends. V is TRBV2 and J is TRBJ2-4; D might be TRBD1 (6 bases). The sample was PBMCs. The TCR was taken from a middle-aged woman in good health. Some clones in this sample may be carry-over from other donors' samples. The CDR3 spells CASSEGQGIAKNIQYF. In DNA, the CDR3 is TGTGCCAGCAGTGAAGGGCAGGGGATAGCCAAAAACATTCAGTACTTC.